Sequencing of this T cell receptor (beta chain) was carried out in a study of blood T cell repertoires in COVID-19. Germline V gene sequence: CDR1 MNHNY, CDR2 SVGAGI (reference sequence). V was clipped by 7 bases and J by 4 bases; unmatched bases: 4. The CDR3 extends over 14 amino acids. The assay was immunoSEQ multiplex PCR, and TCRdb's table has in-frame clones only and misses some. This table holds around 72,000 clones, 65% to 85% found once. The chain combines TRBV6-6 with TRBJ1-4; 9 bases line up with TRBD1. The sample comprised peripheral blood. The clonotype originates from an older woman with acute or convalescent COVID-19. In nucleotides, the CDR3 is TGTGCCAGCACCCGACAGGGGGTTAATGAAAAACTGTTTTTT. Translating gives CASTRQGVNEKLFF.